This TCR beta chain was documented in a study of T cells in localized non-small cell lung cancer. Study findings and constraints: The study found T cell clonality highest in uninvolved adjacent lung, above tumor. Adjacent lung had a median approximately 57 of the 100 largest tumor clones.

Germline V gene data show CDR1 as SGHNT and CDR2 as YENEEA. Trimming cost V 4 bases and J 2 bases, with 14 bases left between them. This CDR3 contains 15 residues. This clone is large in the sample. Antigen unknown. Method: immunoSEQ multiplex PCR; TCRdb's copy keeps in-frame clones and lacks some. The sample includes around 3,500 clones, 30% to 35% seen only once; the top ten take 8.5%. The rearrangement links TRBV11-3 to TRBJ1-2; maybe TRBD1 (5 bases). The sequence was obtained from a female donor over 55 with stage I lung adenocarcinoma. The sequencing here drew on lung tumor tissue, taken before any cancer treatment. The DNA of the CDR3 is TGTGCCAGCAGCTATCCTCAGGGCAGAAACTATGGCTACACCTTC. Translated, it gives CASSYPQGRNYGYTF. The full variable domain, completed using reference TRBV11-3 and TRBJ1-2, is EAGVVQSPRYKIIEKKQPVAFWCNPISGHNTLYWYLQNLGQGPELLIRYENEEAVDDSQLPKDRFSAERLKGVDSTLKIQPAELGDSAVYLCASSYPQGRNYGYTFGSGTRLTVV.